This entry lists 32 T cell receptor beta chains sequenced from one sample in a study of blood T cell repertoires in COVID-19. Produced via immunoSEQ multiplex PCR; TCRdb's table is partial and in-frame only. The sample holds some 460,000 clones; approximately 90% are singletons and the top ten take under 0.75%. What was sequenced was PBMCs or T cells enriched from blood (not recorded which). The source of these receptors is a woman between 18 and 29 years old who had recovered from COVID-19.

This clone has only one observation. This chain uses TRBV7-2 with TRBJ1-2; TRBD1 aligns across 9 bases. Germline-derived CDR1 and CDR2 are SGHTA and FQGNSA. This CDR3 has 15 residues. V gave up 3 bases and J gave up 4 bases; unmatched junction bases: 6. DNA of the CDR3: TGTGCCAGCAGCTTTAAGGGACAGGGAGCCTATGGCTACACCTTC. Residues: CASSFKGQGAYGYTF.

The chain is built from TRBV6-5 and TRBJ2-1; D may be TRBD2 (7 bases). This CDR3 is built from 15 residues. In germline, CDR1 is MNHEY, CDR2 SVGAGI. Trimming pared 1 base from V and 6 bases from J, leaving 13 bases between. This chain's CDR3 is CASSYFRGARNEQFF. Here the CDR3 DNA reads TGTGCCAGCAGTTACTTCCGGGGGGCACGCAATGAGCAGTTCTTC.

The V call is TRBV7-2, the J call TRBJ2-1; the match to TRBD2 covers 7 bases. This CDR3 is 15 amino acids long. The V and J ends lost 5 bases and 8 bases, in that order; junction bases with no gene match: 12. The germline CDR1 and CDR2 sequences are SGHTA and FQGNSA. For the CDR3, the DNA is TGTGCCAGCAGCCGGACGGGACTAAGGGTTGATGAGCAGTTCTTC. It translates to CASSRTGLRVDEQFF.

CDR3 bases: TGTGCCGGCGACAGGGACACTGAAGCTTTCTTT. It specifies CAGDRDTEAFF. V and J are TRBV2 and TRBJ1-1; 7 bases are shared with TRBD1. The germline V gene has CDR1 SNHLY and CDR2 FYNNEI. The CDR3 runs to 11 residues. V was clipped by 11 bases and J by 3 bases; unmatched bases: 3.

This sequence joins TRBV5-1 and TRBJ2-3; a possible D gene is TRBD2 (5 bases). The CDR3 consists of 14 residues. The V end was cut by 4 bases, the J end by 2 bases, with 11 bases between. Germline assignment: CDR1 SGHRS and CDR2 YFSETQ. The CDR3 loop reads CASSPLRATDTQYF. CDR3 coding DNA: TGCGCCAGCAGCCCCTTGAGGGCCACAGATACGCAGTATTTT.

V gene TRBV7-2 combines with J gene TRBJ2-2; possibly TRBD1 for D (6 bases). The CDR3 is 14 amino acids. The V and J ends lost 3 bases and 6 bases respectively, with 11 bases between them. The germline V gene encodes CDR1 SGHTA and CDR2 FQGNSA. In nucleotides, the CDR3 is TGTGCCAGCAGCTTTACAGGGTTAGCCGGGGAGCTGTTTTTT. The encoded protein is CASSFTGLAGELFF.

This clone was detected only a few times. The rearrangement links TRBV9 to TRBJ2-1; TRBD2 aligns across 12 bases. From germline, CDR1 is SGDLS and CDR2 YYNGEE. Trimming cost V 6 bases and J 6 bases; bases outside gene matches: 4. CDR3 length: 14 amino acids. The CDR3 nucleotides read TGTGCCAGCACTCCTAGCGGGGGGGGCAATGAGCAGTTCTTC. Encoded protein: CASTPSGGGNEQFF.

This clone showed up just a few times. This rearrangement joins TRBV3-1 (or the pseudogene TRBV3-2) to TRBJ2-5; 8 positions match TRBD2. Trimming took 3 bases from V and 5 from J; bases not matched to a gene: 8. The CDR3 has 15 residues. Germline-derived CDR1 and CDR2 are LGHDT and YNNKEL (reference sequence). CDR3 DNA: TGTGCCAGCAGCCACCCCAACCGGGGGGGGGAGACCCAGTACTTC. Its translation is CASSHPNRGGETQYF.

The chain joins TRBV7-9 to TRBJ1-3, with a tentative D call TRBD1 (6 bases). This CDR3 is built from 18 residues. Germline V gene lookup returns CDR1 SEHNR and CDR2 FQNEAQ (reference sequence). Trimming shortened V by 5 bases and J by 2 bases, and 22 bases separated the two germline ends. The CDR3 here is CASSPSWAGGRTGNTIYF. The CDR3 DNA is TGTGCCAGCAGCCCATCCTGGGCCGGGGGGCGAACTGGAAACACCATATATTTT.

The rearrangement uses TRBV27 and TRBJ2-1; 7 bases are shared with TRBD2. Germline CDR1 MNHEY, CDR2 SMNVEV (reference sequence). Trimming took 6 bases from V and 8 from J; bases not matched to a gene: 10. The CDR3 length is 14 residues. The DNA for the CDR3 is TGTGCCAGCAGGCGGGGGAATGAATGGGATGAGCAGTTCTTC. Translating gives CASRRGNEWDEQFF.

The rearrangement uses TRBV6-5 and TRBJ1-2; unclear D gene. From germline, CDR1 is MNHEY and CDR2 SVGAGI. The CDR3 is made up of 12 amino acids. Trimming stripped 5 bases from V and 5 bases from J, with 9 bases between. The CDR3 sequence is CASSRVGYGYTF. The CDR3 bases are TGTGCCAGCAGTCGGGTAGGATATGGCTACACCTTC.

This clone has only one observation. V gene TRBV30 combines with J gene TRBJ2-5, with D perhaps matching TRBD2 (6 bases). CDR1 GTSNPN and CDR2 SVGIG come from the germline V gene (reference sequence). The CDR3 is made up of 12 amino acids. V dropped 0 bases and J dropped 4 bases, with 6 bases sitting between them. CDR3 sequence (DNA): TGTGCCTGGAGTGTAGCGGGAGAGACCCAGTACTTC. Amino acids: CAWSVAGETQYF.

The V and J genes are TRBV7-2 and TRBJ2-3; 7 bases agree with TRBD2. Germline V gene lookup returns CDR1 SGHTA and CDR2 FQGNSA. V was clipped by 5 bases and J by 9 bases; unmatched bases: 14. The CDR3 is made up of 15 amino acids. CDR3 nucleotide sequence: TGTGCCAGCAGCCTCCTAGCGGAGGGCTGGCGGACGCAGTATTTT. As protein: CASSLLAEGWRTQYF.

The chain uses TRBV7-9 and TRBJ2-3, with TRBD2 matching 8 bases. This CDR3 is 16 amino acids long. J gave up 3 bases and V 2 bases, and 7 bases lay outside the gene matches. Germline V gene sequence: CDR1 SEHNR, CDR2 FQNEAQ (reference sequence). Here the CDR3 reads CASSLWRGALTDTQYF. CDR3 coding DNA: TGTGCCAGCAGCTTATGGCGGGGGGCCCTTACAGATACGCAGTATTTT.

V gene TRBV11-3 combines with J gene TRBJ2-7; 7 bases are shared with TRBD1. This CDR3 is built from 13 residues. V gave up 1 base and J gave up 3 bases; unmatched junction bases: 0. Germline assignment: CDR1 SGHNT and CDR2 YENEEA. CDR3: CASSLGDSYEQYF. As DNA, the CDR3 is TGTGCCAGCAGCTTAGGGGACAGCTACGAGCAGTACTTC.

The chain combines TRBV4-1 with TRBJ2-3; TRBD1 aligns across 8 bases. The CDR3 has 17 amino acids. The V and J ends lost 0 bases and 4 bases, in that order; junction bases with no gene match: 9. The germline CDR1 and CDR2 sequences are MGHRA and YSYEKL. Here the CDR3 DNA reads TGCGCCAGCAGCCAAGAACTCGTCAGGGACAGGCCAGATACGCAGTATTTT. Residues: CASSQELVRDRPDTQYF.

The V call is TRBV5-1, the J call TRBJ1-4; 9 nucleotides align to TRBD1. The CDR3 has 15 residues. Trimming cost V 2 bases and J 6 bases; bases outside gene matches: 5. Germline loops: CDR1 SGHRS, CDR2 YFSETQ. CDR3 bases: TGCGCCAGCAGCTTACAGGGGGCGCCGGATGAAAAACTGTTTTTT. Protein: CASSLQGAPDEKLFF.

V gene TRBV2 combines with J gene TRBJ1-4; no reliable D call. Germline assignment: CDR1 SNHLY and CDR2 FYNNEI. This CDR3 has 11 residues. V shed 5 bases and J shed 8 bases, with 6 bases lying between them. DNA for the CDR3: TGTGCCAGCAGTCCCGAGGAAAAACTGTTTTTT. It yields the protein CASSPEEKLFF.

The chain couples TRBV2 to TRBJ1-2, with D possibly being TRBD1 (6 bases). CDR3 length equals 15 residues. Trimming took off 5 bases at V and 7 bases at J, with 20 bases between the two ends. Looked up from germline, CDR1 is SNHLY and CDR2 is FYNNEI. The CDR3, as DNA: TGTGCCAGCAGTCCCTTACAGGGTTCAATGGGTGGCTACACCTTC. This encodes CASSPLQGSMGGYTF.

J is TRBJ2-2 and V is TRBV19, with D possibly TRBD1 on 6 matching bases. Germline V CDR1 and CDR2: LNHDA, SQIVND (reference sequence). The CDR3 extends over 15 amino acids. Between the trimmed V and J ends, which lost 5 bases and 5 bases, there was a span of 15 bases. This chain's CDR3 is CASSPGDVRTGELFF. The CDR3 bases are TGTGCCAGTAGTCCAGGGGACGTACGGACCGGGGAGCTGTTTTTT.

As for this clone: The junction shows a germline mismatch at one end, possibly a read error. The chain joins TRBV28 to TRBJ2-2, with TRBD1 matching over 8 bases. This CDR3 comprises 17 residues. Germline CDR1 reads MDHEN; CDR2 reads SYDVKM. DNA of the CDR3: TGTGCCAGCAATTTACCAGGGCAGGGGGCGGAAGGCGGGGAGCTGTTTTTT. Translating gives CASNLPGQGAEGGELFF. Supplemented by reference TRBV28 and TRBJ2-2, the full variable domain reads DVKVTQSSRYLVKRTGEKVFLECVQDMDHENMFWYRQDPGLGLRLIYFSYDVKMKEKGDIPEGYSVSREKKERFSLILESASTNQTSMYLCASNLPGQGAEGGELFFGEGSRLTVL.

This clone was detected only once. The chain is built from TRBV30 and TRBJ1-2; 9 positions match TRBD1. The CDR3 is 13 amino acids. The germline gives CDR1 GTSNPN, CDR2 SVGIG (reference sequence). V gave up 7 bases and J gave up 7 bases; unmatched junction bases: 10. CDR3 coding DNA: TGTGCCTCAAGTCCGGGACAGGGAGGTGGCTACACCTTC. Protein: CASSPGQGGGYTF.

The genes are TRBV5-4 and TRBJ2-7; the D gene is possibly TRBD1 (6 bases). V lost 0 bases and J lost 0, with 13 bases in between. The CDR3 sequence is 16 residues long. Germline V gene lookup returns CDR1 SGHNT and CDR2 YYREEE (reference sequence). CDR3 protein: CASSLGGQSRSYEQYF. CDR3 DNA sequence: TGTGCCAGCAGCTTGGGGGGGCAGTCCCGCTCCTACGAGCAGTACTTC.

In this sample, this clone turned up once. The chain recombines TRBV7-2 with TRBJ1-6; D unresolved. The CDR3 totals 14 residues. Germline V CDR1 and CDR2: SGHTA, FQGNSA. With 3 bases removed from V and 7 bases from J, the gap between germline ends came to 10 bases. The CDR3, as DNA: TGTGCCAGCAGCTTGGGCAGTCAAAATTCACCCCTCCACTTT. Its protein is CASSLGSQNSPLHF.

This chain uses TRBV12-3 or TRBV12-4 with TRBJ1-6, with D perhaps matching TRBD1 (6 bases). This CDR3 has 11 residues. V shed 5 bases and J shed 10 bases, with 6 bases lying between them. CDR3 nucleotide sequence: TGTGCCAGCAGTGGGGGCTCACCCCTCCACTTT. It encodes CASSGGSPLHF.

The chain carries TRBV14 and TRBJ2-3; D perhaps matches TRBD2 (5 bases). The length of the CDR3 is 17 residues. V dropped 4 bases and J dropped 0 bases, with 17 bases sitting between them. The V gene's germline CDR1 is SGHDN and CDR2 FVKESK. CDR3 residues: CASSPLLGRTSTDTQYF. For the CDR3, the DNA is TGTGCCAGCAGCCCATTGTTAGGGCGGACTAGCACAGATACGCAGTATTTT.

The rearrangement uses TRBV30 and TRBJ1-3; 8 bases line up with TRBD1. CDR1 GTSNPN and CDR2 SVGIG come from the germline V gene (reference sequence). The J segment lost 3 bases and the V segment lost 4 bases, leaving 11 bases of the junction unmatched. The CDR3 runs 16 residues. The CDR3 DNA reads TGTGCCTGGAACCCGGACAGGGTAGAATATGGAAACACCATATATTTT. It specifies CAWNPDRVEYGNTIYF.

The chain links TRBV5-4 to TRBJ2-7; D perhaps matches TRBD1 (6 bases). CDR1 is SGHNT, CDR2 YYREEE, per germline (reference sequence). The CDR3 covers 15 residues. Trimming shortened V by 4 bases and J by 6 bases, and 20 bases separated the two germline ends. The CDR3 spells CASSTWGLNRVEQYF. The CDR3 DNA follows: TGTGCCAGCAGCACATGGGGGCTAAACAGGGTCGAGCAGTACTTC.

This rearrangement joins TRBV2 to TRBJ1-1, with a possible D match to TRBD1 (5 bases). The V and J ends lost 7 bases and 9 bases respectively, with 18 bases between them. There are 13 residues in the CDR3. The germline gives CDR1 SNHLY, CDR2 FYNNEI. CDR3 nucleotide sequence: TGTGCCAGCATCGCATGGGGGGAAGTTCAAGCTTTCTTT. This codes for CASIAWGEVQAFF.

The chain combines TRBV19 with TRBJ1-5; 7 bases are a match to TRBD1. Trimming took 11 bases from V and 3 from J; bases not matched to a gene: 4. CDR3 length: 12 amino acids. The germline gives CDR1 LNHDA, CDR2 SQIVND (reference sequence). The DNA of the CDR3 is TGTGCCTCGGGACAGCTCAATCAGCCCCAGCATTTT. Translating gives CASGQLNQPQHF.

The V gene is TRBV6-2 or TRBV6-3, the J gene TRBJ2-4, with a possible D match to TRBD1 (6 bases). Germline CDR1 and CDR2: MNHEY and SVGEGT. V lost 5 bases and J lost 3, with 17 bases in between. The CDR3 has 16 amino acids. In DNA form, the CDR3 reads TGTGCCAGCAGTAGGCAGGGGATCCTATTCAAAAACATTCAGTACTTC. Translating it yields CASSRQGILFKNIQYF.

This clone has more than one count but fewer than ten. DNA of the CDR3: TGCGCCAGCAGCCACCCCGATAGGGAGGGTTCACCCCTCCACTTT. Translation: CASSHPDREGSPLHF. The genes are TRBV4-1 and TRBJ1-6; D is unresolved. V was shortened by 3 bases and J by 9 bases, with 15 bases between the two germline ends. CDR3 length: 15 residues. The germline CDR1 and CDR2 sequences are MGHRA and YSYEKL.